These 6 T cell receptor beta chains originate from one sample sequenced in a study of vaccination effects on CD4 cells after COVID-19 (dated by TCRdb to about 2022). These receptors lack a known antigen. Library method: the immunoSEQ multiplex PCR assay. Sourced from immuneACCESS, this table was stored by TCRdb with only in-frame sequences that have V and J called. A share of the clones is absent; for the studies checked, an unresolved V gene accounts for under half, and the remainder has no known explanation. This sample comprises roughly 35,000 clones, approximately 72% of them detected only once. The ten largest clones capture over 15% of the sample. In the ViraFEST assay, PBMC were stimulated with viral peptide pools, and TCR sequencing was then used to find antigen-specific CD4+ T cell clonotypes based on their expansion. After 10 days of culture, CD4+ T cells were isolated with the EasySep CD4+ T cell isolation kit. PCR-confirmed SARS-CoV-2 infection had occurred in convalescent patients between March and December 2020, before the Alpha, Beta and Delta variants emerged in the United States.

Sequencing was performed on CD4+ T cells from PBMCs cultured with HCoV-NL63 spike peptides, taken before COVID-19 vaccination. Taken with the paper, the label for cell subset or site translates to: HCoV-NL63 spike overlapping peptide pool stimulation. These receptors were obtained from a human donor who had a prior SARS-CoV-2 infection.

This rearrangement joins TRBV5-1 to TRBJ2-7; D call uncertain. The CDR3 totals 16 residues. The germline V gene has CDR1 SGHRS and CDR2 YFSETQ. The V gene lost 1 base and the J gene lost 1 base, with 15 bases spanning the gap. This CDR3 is CASSLSPGSTSYEQYF. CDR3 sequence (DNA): TGCGCCAGCAGCTTGTCCCCGGGCTCAACTTCCTACGAGCAGTACTTC.

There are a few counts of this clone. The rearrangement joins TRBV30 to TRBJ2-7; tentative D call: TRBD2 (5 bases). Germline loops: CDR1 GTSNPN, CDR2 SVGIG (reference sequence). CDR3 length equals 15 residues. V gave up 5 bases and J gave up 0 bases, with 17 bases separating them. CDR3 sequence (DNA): TGTGCCTGGTGTAGGAGCAGCGGTTTCTCCTACGAGCAGTACTTC. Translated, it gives CAWCRSSGFSYEQYF.

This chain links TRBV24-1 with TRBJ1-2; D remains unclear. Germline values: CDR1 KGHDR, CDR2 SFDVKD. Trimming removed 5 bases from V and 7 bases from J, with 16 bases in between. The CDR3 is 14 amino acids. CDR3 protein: CATSASFQGRGYTF. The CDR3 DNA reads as TGTGCCACCAGTGCGTCGTTCCAAGGACGTGGCTACACCTTC.

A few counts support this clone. CDR3 in amino acids: CAWRPPGAGNNEKLFF. For the CDR3, the DNA is TGTGCCTGGAGGCCTCCCGGGGCAGGGAATAATGAAAAACTGTTTTTT. The V call is TRBV30, the J call TRBJ1-4; D possibly corresponds to TRBD1 (5 bases). Germline values: CDR1 GTSNPN, CDR2 SVGIG (reference sequence). V gave up 3 bases and J gave up 4 bases, with 18 bases separating them. The CDR3 is 16 residues long.

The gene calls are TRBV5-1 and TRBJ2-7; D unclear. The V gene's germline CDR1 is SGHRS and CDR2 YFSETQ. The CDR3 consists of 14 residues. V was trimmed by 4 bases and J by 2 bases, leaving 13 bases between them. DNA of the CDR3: TGCGCCAGCAGCCGCGTCGAGAGCCCCTACGAGCAGTACTTC. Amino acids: CASSRVESPYEQYF.

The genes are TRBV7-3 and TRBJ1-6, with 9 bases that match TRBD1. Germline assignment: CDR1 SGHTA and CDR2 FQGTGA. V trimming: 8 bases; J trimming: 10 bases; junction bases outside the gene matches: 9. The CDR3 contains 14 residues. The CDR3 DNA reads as TGTGCCAGCCAGAGGGACAGGGTGGGATCACCCCTCCACTTT. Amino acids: CASQRDRVGSPLHF.